Listed below are T cell receptor beta chains from one sample, sequenced in a study of T cell repertoires in cytomegalovirus infection. TCRdb re-derived calls from the reads in MiXCR, one entry per CDR3 protein. The sample includes 650,000 to 900,000 distinct CDR3 sequences, 32% of them seen just once. Antigens for these TCRs are unknown. The source material was cultured CD8+ T cells from PBMCs, sampled from culture after CMV antigen stimulation. The receptors shown here come from a human donor in good health (CMV status not recorded). Some clones in this sample may be carry-over from other donors' samples. Both conserved end residues are part of each CDR3. D genes are given only for firm matches. Rows may omit the clone size; those that give it use once, few, many or a size class.

size: -; J: TRBJ2-1; D: -; V: TRBV9; DNA: TGTGCCAGCAACCGCGGAGAACTAGGAGATGAGCAGTTCTTC; CDR3: CASNRGELGDEQFF
size: few; J: TRBJ1-3; D: -; V: TRBV12-3/TRBV12-4; DNA: TGTGCCAGCAGTTTCAGTCTTCCCAGGGACACCACACCCAGCTCTGGAAACACCATATATTTT; CDR3: CASSFSLPRDTTPSSGNTIYF
size: -; J: TRBJ2-2; D: TRBD1; V: TRBV6-5; DNA: TGTGCCAGCAGTTTCGGACAGGGGGCTGTGGAGCTGTTTTTT; CDR3: CASSFGQGAVELFF
size: few; J: TRBJ1-1; D: -; V: TRBV7-6; DNA: TGTGCCAGCAGCTTAGGGGAAGGGGCGCGTCTCACTGAAGCTTTCTTT; CDR3: CASSLGEGARLTEAFF
size: -; J: TRBJ2-2; D: TRBD1; V: TRBV4-2; DNA: TGTGCCAGCAGGGGACAGGGGAACACCGGGGAGCTGTTTTTT; CDR3: CASRGQGNTGELFF
size: -; J: TRBJ1-1; D: TRBD1; V: TRBV12-3/TRBV12-4; DNA: TGTGCCAGCAGCCACAAGACAGGGGTGGTTTTTGAAGCTTTCTTT; CDR3: CASSHKTGVVFEAFF
size: -; J: TRBJ2-5; D: -; V: TRBV29-1; DNA: TGCAGCGTTGAGGATTCGGATTCGACCCAAGAGACCCAGTACTTC; CDR3: CSVEDSDSTQETQYF
size: -; J: TRBJ2-7; D: -; V: TRBV7-9; DNA: TGTACCAGCAGCGAAGAATCCTACGAGCAGTACTTC; CDR3: CTSSEESYEQYF
size: -; J: TRBJ1-2; D: -; V: TRBV7-9; DNA: TGTGCCAGCAGCTTAGACGCCAGACTTGACTATGGCTACACCTTC; CDR3: CASSLDARLDYGYTF
size: few; J: TRBJ1-5; D: -; V: TRBV27; DNA: TGTGCCAGCAGTCTATGGGCCTTACAGCCCCAGCATTTT; CDR3: CASSLWALQPQHF
size: once; J: TRBJ2-5; D: TRBD2; V: TRBV6-2/TRBV6-3; DNA: TGTGCCAGCAGTCGGGGGGACTCTTCGTACCAAGAGACCCAGTGCTTC; CDR3: CASSRGDSSYQETQCF
size: few; J: TRBJ2-1; D: -; V: TRBV4-1; DNA: TGCGCCAGCAGCGACCCCGGGGCAGGGAACAATGAGCAGTTCTTC; CDR3: CASSDPGAGNNEQFF
size: -; J: TRBJ1-3; D: -; V: TRBV20-1; DNA: TGCAGTGCTAACCCCCTCGGGGTCTACTCTGGAAACACCATATATTTT; CDR3: CSANPLGVYSGNTIYF
size: -; J: TRBJ2-1; D: -; V: TRBV29-1; DNA: TGCAGCGTTGAGGGGACTTGGGTTGAGCAGTTCTTC; CDR3: CSVEGTWVEQFF
size: many; J: TRBJ2-3; D: TRBD2; V: TRBV12-3/TRBV12-4; DNA: TGTGCCAGCAGTTTCTTACTAGCGGGGGTCGGGGATACGCAGTATTTT; CDR3: CASSFLLAGVGDTQYF
size: few; J: TRBJ2-4; D: -; V: TRBV5-4; DNA: TGTGCCAGCAGCTCCCGACCGAGTGGGGCCCCCAAAAACATTCAGTACTTC; CDR3: CASSSRPSGAPKNIQYF
size: few; J: TRBJ1-1; D: -; V: TRBV7-9; DNA: TGTGCCAGCAGCGATCCCTCGGGGAGGGGAGCTTTCTTT; CDR3: CASSDPSGRGAFF
size: -; J: TRBJ1-2; D: TRBD1; V: TRBV7-6; DNA: TGTGCCAGCAGCTTAGTGAATGGGGACAGGCCTCCCTATGGCTACACCTTC; CDR3: CASSLVNGDRPPYGYTF
size: few; J: TRBJ1-2; D: -; V: TRBV7-9; DNA: TGTGCCAGCAGGGGGGGTAGCGAGAGGCACTATGGCTACACCTTC; CDR3: CASRGGSERHYGYTF
size: -; J: TRBJ2-2; D: -; V: TRBV19; DNA: TGTGCCAGTAGTACCTCCCGGGGGGCGGGGAACACCGGGGAGCTGTTTTTT; CDR3: CASSTSRGAGNTGELFF
size: -; J: TRBJ2-3; D: TRBD2; V: TRBV12-5; DNA: TGTGCTAGTGGAGGAGGACTAGCGGGGAACACAGATACGCAGTATTTT; CDR3: CASGGGLAGNTDTQYF
size: few; J: TRBJ2-5; D: TRBD1; V: TRBV9; DNA: TGTGCCAGCAGCGTGGGGACAGGGGCCAGCGAGACCCAGTACTTC; CDR3: CASSVGTGASETQYF
size: -; J: TRBJ2-5; D: -; V: TRBV19; DNA: TGTGCCAGTAGTATATACAGAGAAGAGACCCAGTACTTC; CDR3: CASSIYREETQYF
size: few; J: TRBJ2-7; D: TRBD2; V: TRBV6-6; DNA: TGTGCCAGCAGTATTACACTTGGGGGGGGGGGCGAGCAGTACTTC; CDR3: CASSITLGGGGEQYF
size: -; J: TRBJ1-1; D: -; V: TRBV12-3/TRBV12-4; DNA: TGTGTCAGCAGTCCATCAGGAGATGAAGCTTTCTTT; CDR3: CVSSPSGDEAFF
size: -; J: TRBJ1-4; D: -; V: TRBV4-1; DNA: TGCGCCAGCAGCCCCCGGGCGAGGGAGGCTAATGAAAAACTGTTTTTT; CDR3: CASSPRAREANEKLFF
size: few; J: TRBJ2-1; D: TRBD2; V: TRBV5-1; DNA: TGCGCCAGCAGGATAAGCGGGGCCTACAATGAGCAGTTCTTC; CDR3: CASRISGAYNEQFF
size: few; J: TRBJ1-2; D: -; V: TRBV12-3/TRBV12-4; DNA: TGTGCCAGCAGTTTCGGTACCCAGGAGGGCTACACCTTC; CDR3: CASSFGTQEGYTF
size: few; J: TRBJ2-1; D: -; V: TRBV27; DNA: TGTGCCAGTTCAGGGGGGGTATTGGGGAATGAGCAGTTCTTC; CDR3: CASSGGVLGNEQFF
size: many; J: TRBJ2-5; D: -; V: TRBV7-9; DNA: TGTGCCAGCAGCCGCAAAGGGCGGCGGGACCAAGAGACCCAGTACTTC; CDR3: CASSRKGRRDQETQYF
size: -; J: TRBJ1-5; D: -; V: TRBV3-1; DNA: TGTGCCAGCAGCCCCGAAAACGACGGGGGAAATCAGCCCCAGCATTTT; CDR3: CASSPENDGGNQPQHF
size: -; J: TRBJ1-5; D: -; V: TRBV9; DNA: TGTGCCAGCAGCTCCGATGTGGATCAGCCCCAGCATTTT; CDR3: CASSSDVDQPQHF
size: -; J: TRBJ1-2; D: TRBD1; V: TRBV5-1; DNA: TGCGCCAGCAGCTTCGGACAGGGGTCGGAAGGCTACACCTTC; CDR3: CASSFGQGSEGYTF
size: -; J: TRBJ1-1; D: -; V: TRBV20-1; DNA: TGCAGTGCTAGTGACTCTGGCACTGAAGCTTTCTTT; CDR3: CSASDSGTEAFF
size: -; J: TRBJ1-2; D: -; V: TRBV19; DNA: TGTGCCAGTAGTCGTAAACGGGGGCGCGACTATGGCTACACCTTC; CDR3: CASSRKRGRDYGYTF
size: -; J: TRBJ2-1; D: TRBD2; V: TRBV5-1; DNA: TGCACCAGCAGCTCTAGACTAGCAGAGGGCTATGAGCAGTTCTTC; CDR3: CTSSSRLAEGYEQFF
size: -; J: TRBJ1-1; D: -; V: TRBV6-2/TRBV6-3; DNA: TGTGCCAGCAGAGCCCTCCACCTGAACACTGAAGCTTTCTTT; CDR3: CASRALHLNTEAFF
size: -; J: TRBJ1-1; D: TRBD1; V: TRBV5-4; DNA: TGTGCCAGCCACGGGGACAGGGGCCCTGAAGCTTTCTTT; CDR3: CASHGDRGPEAFF
size: -; J: TRBJ2-1; D: TRBD1; V: TRBV11-2; DNA: TGTGCCAGCACTTCGAAAGCCAGGGGGCTAATGGAGACCCAGTTCTTC; CDR3: CASTSKARGLMETQFF
size: few; J: TRBJ1-2; D: TRBD1; V: TRBV6-5; DNA: TGTGCCAGCAGTCCCACGTGGACAGGAGGCTATGGCTACACCTTC; CDR3: CASSPTWTGGYGYTF
size: -; J: TRBJ2-7; D: -; V: TRBV13; DNA: TGTGCCAGCAGCTTAAGGTCTCAGGCCGAGCAGTACTTC; CDR3: CASSLRSQAEQYF
size: -; J: TRBJ1-3; D: -; V: TRBV29-1; DNA: TGCAGCGTTGCCGGGACACCATACTCTGGAAACACCATATATTTT; CDR3: CSVAGTPYSGNTIYF
size: few; J: TRBJ1-2; D: TRBD1; V: TRBV5-6; DNA: TGTGCCAGCAGCGGAACTTCCAGGGGGCGGGGCTATGGCTACACCTTC; CDR3: CASSGTSRGRGYGYTF
size: -; J: TRBJ1-1; D: -; V: TRBV12-5; DNA: TGTGCTAGTCAAGTGGGGAACACTGAAGCTTTCTTT; CDR3: CASQVGNTEAFF
size: -; J: TRBJ1-5; D: -; V: TRBV27; DNA: TGTGCCAGCAGTCCTACGGCCTATAGCAATCAGCCCCAGCATTTT; CDR3: CASSPTAYSNQPQHF
size: few; J: TRBJ2-7; D: TRBD1; V: TRBV4-1; DNA: TGCGCCAGCAGCCAAGATGCGGGACAGGGGTTCTACGAGCAGTACTTC; CDR3: CASSQDAGQGFYEQYF
size: many; J: TRBJ2-1; D: -; V: TRBV7-9; DNA: TGTGCCAGCAGGGCCACCAGCTCCTACAATGAGCAGTTCTTC; CDR3: CASRATSSYNEQFF
size: -; J: TRBJ2-6; D: -; V: TRBV12-3/TRBV12-4; DNA: TGTGCCAGCAGCTCACGTCGCGAAGGTGGGGCCAACGTCCTGACTTTC; CDR3: CASSSRREGGANVLTF
size: many; J: TRBJ1-1; D: -; V: TRBV7-8; DNA: TGTGCCAGCAGCCACCTGGCAGGGCAGGGGAACACTGAAGCTTTCTTT; CDR3: CASSHLAGQGNTEAFF
size: many; J: TRBJ2-1; D: TRBD2; V: TRBV7-2; DNA: TGTGCCAGCAGCTTAGTAGCGGGGATTTACAATGAGCAGTTCTTC; CDR3: CASSLVAGIYNEQFF